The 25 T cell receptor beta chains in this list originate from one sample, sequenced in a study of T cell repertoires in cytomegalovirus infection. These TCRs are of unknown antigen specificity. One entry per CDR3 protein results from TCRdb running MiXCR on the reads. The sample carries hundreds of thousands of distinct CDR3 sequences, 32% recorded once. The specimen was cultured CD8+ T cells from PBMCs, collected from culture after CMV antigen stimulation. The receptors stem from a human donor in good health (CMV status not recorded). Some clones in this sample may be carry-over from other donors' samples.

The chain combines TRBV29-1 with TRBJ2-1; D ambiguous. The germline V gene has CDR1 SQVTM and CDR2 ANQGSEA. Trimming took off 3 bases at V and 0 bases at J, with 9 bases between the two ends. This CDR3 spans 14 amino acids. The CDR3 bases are TGCAGCGTTGAGGGAATCAGCTCCTACAATGAGCAGTTCTTC. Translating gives CSVEGISSYNEQFF.

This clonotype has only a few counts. The CDR3 region is CASSEGPRGGYTF. The CDR3, as DNA: TGTGCCAGCAGTGAAGGGCCCCGTGGGGGCTACACCTTC. The chain uses TRBV25-1 and TRBJ1-2; D unclear. There are 13 residues in the CDR3. Trimming removed 2 bases at V and 8 bases at J, with 12 bases between. CDR1 MGHDK and CDR2 SYGVNS come from the germline V gene.

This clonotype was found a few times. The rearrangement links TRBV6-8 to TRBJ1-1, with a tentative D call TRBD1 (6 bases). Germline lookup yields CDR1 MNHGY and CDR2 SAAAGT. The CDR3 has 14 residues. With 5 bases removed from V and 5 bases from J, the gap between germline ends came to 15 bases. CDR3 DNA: TGTGCCAGCAGTCATGAGGGGGACCGGACTGAAGCTTTCTTT. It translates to CASSHEGDRTEAFF.

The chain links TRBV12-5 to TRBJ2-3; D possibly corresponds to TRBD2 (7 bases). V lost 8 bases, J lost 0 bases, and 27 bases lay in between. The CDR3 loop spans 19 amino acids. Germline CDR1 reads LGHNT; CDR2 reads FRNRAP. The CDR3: CASSSQMAGAFASTDTQYF. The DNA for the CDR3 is TGTGCTAGTTCCTCGCAGATGGCGGGGGCCTTTGCTAGCACAGATACGCAGTATTTT.

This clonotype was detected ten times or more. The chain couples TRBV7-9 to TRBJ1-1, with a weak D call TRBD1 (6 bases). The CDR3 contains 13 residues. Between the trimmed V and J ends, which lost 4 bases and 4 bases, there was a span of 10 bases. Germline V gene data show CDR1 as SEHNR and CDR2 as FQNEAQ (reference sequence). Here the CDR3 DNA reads TGTGCCAGCAGCTGGGACATCGGCACTGAAGCTTTCTTT. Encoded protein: CASSWDIGTEAFF.

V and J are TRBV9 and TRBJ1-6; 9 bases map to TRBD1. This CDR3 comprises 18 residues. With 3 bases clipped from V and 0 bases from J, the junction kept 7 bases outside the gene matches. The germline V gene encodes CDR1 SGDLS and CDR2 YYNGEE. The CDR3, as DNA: TGTGCCAGCAGCGGCCGGGACAGGGCCAGCTCCTATAATTCACCCCTCCACTTT. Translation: CASSGRDRASSYNSPLHF.

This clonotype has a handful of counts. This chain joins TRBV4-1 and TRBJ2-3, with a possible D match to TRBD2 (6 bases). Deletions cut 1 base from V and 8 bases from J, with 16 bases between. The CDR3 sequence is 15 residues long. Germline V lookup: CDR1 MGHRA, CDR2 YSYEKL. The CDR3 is CASSQALGSGGTQYF. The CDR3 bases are TGCGCCAGCAGCCAAGCTCTTGGTAGCGGTGGTACGCAGTATTTT.

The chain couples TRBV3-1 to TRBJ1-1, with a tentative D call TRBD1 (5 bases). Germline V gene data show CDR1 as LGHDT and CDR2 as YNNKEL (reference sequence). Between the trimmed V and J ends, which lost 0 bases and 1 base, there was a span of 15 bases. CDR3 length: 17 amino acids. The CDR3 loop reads CASSQDGGSPANTEAFF. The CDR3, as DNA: TGTGCCAGCAGCCAAGATGGGGGGTCCCCGGCGAACACTGAAGCTTTCTTT. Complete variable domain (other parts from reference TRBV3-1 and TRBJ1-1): DTAVSQTPKYLVTQMGNDKSIKCEQNLGHDTMYWYKQDSKKFLKIMFSYNNKELIINETVPNRFSPKSPDKAHLNLHINSLELGDSAVYFCASSQDGGSPANTEAFFGQGTRLTVV.

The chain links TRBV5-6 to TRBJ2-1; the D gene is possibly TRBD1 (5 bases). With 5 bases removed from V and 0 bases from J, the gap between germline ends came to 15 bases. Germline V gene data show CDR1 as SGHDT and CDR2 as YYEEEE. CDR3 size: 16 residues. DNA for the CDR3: TGTGCCAGCAGTCTCTTAGGGGCTATCTCCTACAATGAGCAGTTCTTC. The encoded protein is CASSLLGAISYNEQFF. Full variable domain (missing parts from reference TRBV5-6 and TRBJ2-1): DAGVTQSPTHLIKTRGQQVTLRCSPKSGHDTVSWYQQALGQGPQFIFQYYEEEERQRGNFPDRFSGHQFPNYSSELNVNALLLGDSALYLCASSLLGAISYNEQFFGPGTRLTVL.

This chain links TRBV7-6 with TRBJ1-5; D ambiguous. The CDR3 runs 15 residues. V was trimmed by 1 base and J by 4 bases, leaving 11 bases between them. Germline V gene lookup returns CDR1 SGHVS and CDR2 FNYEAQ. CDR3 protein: CASSLEGQINQPQHF. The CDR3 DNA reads TGTGCCAGCAGCTTAGAAGGGCAGATTAATCAGCCCCAGCATTTT.

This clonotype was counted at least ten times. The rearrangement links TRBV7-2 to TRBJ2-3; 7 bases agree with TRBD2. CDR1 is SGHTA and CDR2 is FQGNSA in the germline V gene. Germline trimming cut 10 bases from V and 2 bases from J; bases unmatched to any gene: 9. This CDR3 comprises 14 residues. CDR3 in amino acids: CATVGGGDTDTQYF. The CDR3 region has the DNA TGTGCCACCGTCGGCGGGGGAGACACAGATACGCAGTATTTT.

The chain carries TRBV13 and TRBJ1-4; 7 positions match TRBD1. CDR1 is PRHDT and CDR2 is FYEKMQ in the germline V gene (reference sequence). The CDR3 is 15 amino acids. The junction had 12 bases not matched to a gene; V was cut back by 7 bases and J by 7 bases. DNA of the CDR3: TGTGCCAGCACCTTTACCCAGGGGGGTATTGAAAAACTGTTTTTT. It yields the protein CASTFTQGGIEKLFF.

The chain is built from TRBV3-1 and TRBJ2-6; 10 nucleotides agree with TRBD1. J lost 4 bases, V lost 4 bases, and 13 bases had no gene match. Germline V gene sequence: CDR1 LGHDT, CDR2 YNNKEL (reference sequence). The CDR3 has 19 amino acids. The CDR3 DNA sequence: TGTGCCAGCAGCCGCGGGACAGGGGATCACTCTGTGGGGGCCAACGTCCTGACTTTC. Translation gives CASSRGTGDHSVGANVLTF.

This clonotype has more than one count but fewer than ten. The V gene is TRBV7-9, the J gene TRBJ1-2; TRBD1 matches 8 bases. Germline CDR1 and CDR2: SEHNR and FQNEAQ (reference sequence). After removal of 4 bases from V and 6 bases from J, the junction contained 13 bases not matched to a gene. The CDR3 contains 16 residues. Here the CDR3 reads CASSSGQGALSHGYTF. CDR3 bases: TGTGCCAGCAGCTCTGGGCAGGGGGCGCTGAGTCATGGCTACACCTTC.

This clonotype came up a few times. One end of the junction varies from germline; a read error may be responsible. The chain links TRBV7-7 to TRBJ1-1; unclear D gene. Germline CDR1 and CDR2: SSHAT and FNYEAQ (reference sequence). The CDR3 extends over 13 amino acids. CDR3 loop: CASSPNPGGDAFF. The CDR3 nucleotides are TGTGCTAGCAGCCCCAACCCCGGTGGAGACGCTTTCTTT.

Here the CDR3 DNA reads TGTGCCAGCAGCCAAGAACCTGAGTCGAATGGCTACACCTTC. Encoded protein: CASSQEPESNGYTF. The J gene is TRBJ1-2, the V gene TRBV14; D not resolved. Germline CDR1 reads SGHDN; CDR2 reads FVKESK. With 0 bases removed from V and 6 bases from J, the gap between germline ends came to 11 bases. The CDR3 covers 14 residues.

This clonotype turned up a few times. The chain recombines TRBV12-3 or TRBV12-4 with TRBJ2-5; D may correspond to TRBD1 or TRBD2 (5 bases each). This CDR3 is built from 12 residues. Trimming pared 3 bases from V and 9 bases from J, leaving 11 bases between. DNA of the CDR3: TGTGCCAGCAGTTTCTCGGGGACGGCCCAGTACTTC. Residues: CASSFSGTAQYF.

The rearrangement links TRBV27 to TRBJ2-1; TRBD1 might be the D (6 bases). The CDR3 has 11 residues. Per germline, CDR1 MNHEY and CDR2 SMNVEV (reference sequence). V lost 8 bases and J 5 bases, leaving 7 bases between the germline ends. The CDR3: CASWGHNEQFF. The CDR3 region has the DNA TGTGCCAGCTGGGGGCACAATGAGCAGTTCTTC.

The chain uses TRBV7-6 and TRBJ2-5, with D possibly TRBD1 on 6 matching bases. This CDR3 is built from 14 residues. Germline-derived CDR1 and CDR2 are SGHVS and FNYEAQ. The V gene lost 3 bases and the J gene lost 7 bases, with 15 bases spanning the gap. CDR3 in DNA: TGTGCCAGCAGCTTGGGCAGGGGTTATGTGACCCAGTACTTC. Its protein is CASSLGRGYVTQYF.

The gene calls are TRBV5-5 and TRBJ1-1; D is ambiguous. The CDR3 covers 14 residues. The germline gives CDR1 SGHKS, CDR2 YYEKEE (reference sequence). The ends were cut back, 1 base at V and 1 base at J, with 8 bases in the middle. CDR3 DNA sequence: TGTGCCAGCAGCTTGAGAGCGGGGAACACTGAAGCTTTCTTT. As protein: CASSLRAGNTEAFF.

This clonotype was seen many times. DNA of the CDR3: TGTGCCAGCACCCCGGCGGGCAGTAGGACTGAAGCTTTCTTT. This gives the protein CASTPAGSRTEAFF. The chain is built from TRBV12-3 or TRBV12-4 and TRBJ1-1; no clear D. The V end was cut by 7 bases, the J end by 5 bases, with 17 bases between. The CDR3 spans 14 residues.

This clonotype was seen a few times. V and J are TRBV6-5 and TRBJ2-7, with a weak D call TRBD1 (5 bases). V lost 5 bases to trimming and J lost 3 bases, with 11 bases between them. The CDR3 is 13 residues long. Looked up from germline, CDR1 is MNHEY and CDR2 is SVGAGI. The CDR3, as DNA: TGTGCCAGCAGTCCAGGGCTGATCTACGAGCAGTACTTC. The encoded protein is CASSPGLIYEQYF.

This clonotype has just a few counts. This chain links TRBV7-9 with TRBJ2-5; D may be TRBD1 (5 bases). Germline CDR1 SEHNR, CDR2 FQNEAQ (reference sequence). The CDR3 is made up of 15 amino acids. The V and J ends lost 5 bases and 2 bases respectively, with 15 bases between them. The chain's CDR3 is CASSPIRAGQETQYF. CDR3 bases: TGTGCCAGCAGCCCTATTCGGGCAGGGCAAGAGACCCAGTACTTC.

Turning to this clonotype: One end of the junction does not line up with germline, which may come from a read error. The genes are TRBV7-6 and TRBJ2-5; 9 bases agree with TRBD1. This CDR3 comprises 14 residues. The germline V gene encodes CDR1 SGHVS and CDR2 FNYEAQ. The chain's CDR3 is CVSSHTGGEETQYF. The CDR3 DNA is TGTGTCAGCAGCCACACAGGGGGCGAAGAGACCCAGTACTTC.

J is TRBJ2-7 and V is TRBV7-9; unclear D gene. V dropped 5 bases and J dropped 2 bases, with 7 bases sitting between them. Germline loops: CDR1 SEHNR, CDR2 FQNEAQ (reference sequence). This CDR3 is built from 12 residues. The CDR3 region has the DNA TGTGCCAGCAGCGCCTCCCCCTACGAGCAGTACTTC. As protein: CASSASPYEQYF.